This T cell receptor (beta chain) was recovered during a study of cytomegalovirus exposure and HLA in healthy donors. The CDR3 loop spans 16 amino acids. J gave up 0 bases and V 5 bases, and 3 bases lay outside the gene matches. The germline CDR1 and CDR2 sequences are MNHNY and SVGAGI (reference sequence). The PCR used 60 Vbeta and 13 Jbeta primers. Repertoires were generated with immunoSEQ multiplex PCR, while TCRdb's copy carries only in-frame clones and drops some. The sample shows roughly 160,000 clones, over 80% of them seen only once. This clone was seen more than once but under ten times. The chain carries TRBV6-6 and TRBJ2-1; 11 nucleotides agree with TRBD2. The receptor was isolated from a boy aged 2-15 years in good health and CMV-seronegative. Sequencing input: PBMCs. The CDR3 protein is CASSITSGSSYNEQFF. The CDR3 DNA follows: TGTGCCAGCAGTATCACTAGCGGGAGCTCCTACAATGAGCAGTTCTTC.